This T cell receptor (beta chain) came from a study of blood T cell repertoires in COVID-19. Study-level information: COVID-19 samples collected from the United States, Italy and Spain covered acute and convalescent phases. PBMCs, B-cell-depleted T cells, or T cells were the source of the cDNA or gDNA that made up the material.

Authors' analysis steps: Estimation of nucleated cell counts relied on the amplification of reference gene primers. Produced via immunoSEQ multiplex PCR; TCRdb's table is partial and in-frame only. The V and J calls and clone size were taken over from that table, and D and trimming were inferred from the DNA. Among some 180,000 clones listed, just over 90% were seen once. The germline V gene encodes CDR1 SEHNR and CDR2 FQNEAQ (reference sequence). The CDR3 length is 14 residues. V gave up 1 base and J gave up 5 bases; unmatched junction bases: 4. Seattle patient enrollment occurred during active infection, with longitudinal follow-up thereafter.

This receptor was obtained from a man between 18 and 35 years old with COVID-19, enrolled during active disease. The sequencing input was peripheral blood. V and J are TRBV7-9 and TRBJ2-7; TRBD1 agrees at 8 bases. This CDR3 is CASSLGTGYHEQYF. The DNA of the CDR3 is TGTGCCAGCAGCTTAGGGACAGGGTACCACGAGCAGTACTTC.